Listed here are 18 T cell receptor beta chains from one sample, sequenced in a study of T cell repertoires in cytomegalovirus infection (dated by TCRdb to between 2018 and 2021). Sequencing took place on an Illumina HiSeq 1500. The public reads were reprocessed in TCRdb via fastp at Q25 and MiXCR, keeping in-frame beta chains. A single entry per CDR3 protein holds the most common genes and DNA from its merged rows. The sample includes about 110,000 distinct CDR3 sequences, with about 30% observed a single time. The top ten clonotypes cover about three quarters of the sample. Reading the label with the study, this specimen's treatment or condition is: in vitro stimulation with specific CMV peptide epitopes to enrich CMV-specific T cells. For these TCRs, the target antigens are not known. This specimen consisted of CD8+ T cells from cultured PBMCs, obtained from culture after CMV antigen stimulation. The receptor source for this set is a human donor in good health (CMV status not recorded). Some clones in this sample may be carry-over from other donors' samples.

The chain employs TRBV6-1 and TRBJ2-7, with D unclear. The CDR3 is 10 amino acids. CDR1 is MNHNS, CDR2 SASEGT, per germline. The germline V and J ends were trimmed by 2 bases and 6 bases, with 2 bases remaining between them. Written as DNA, the CDR3 is TGTGCCAGCAGTGAATTCGAGCAGTACTTC. This translates into CASSEFEQYF.

This clonotype was seen a handful of times. The V and J genes are TRBV5-4 and TRBJ2-5; D ambiguous. The CDR3 loop spans 13 amino acids. V shed 5 bases and J shed 4 bases, with 12 bases lying between them. CDR1 is SGHNT and CDR2 is YYREEE in the germline V gene (reference sequence). The CDR3 reads CASSFFGTETQYF. The DNA of the CDR3 is TGTGCCAGCAGTTTCTTCGGAACAGAGACCCAGTACTTC.

In this sample, this clonotype turned up a few times. The rearrangement uses TRBV11-2 and TRBJ2-3; TRBD2 aligns across 12 bases. The trim removed 4 bases at V and 2 bases at J, leaving 7 bases unmatched. The CDR3 spans 17 residues. CDR1 SGHAT and CDR2 FQNNGV come from the germline V gene. The CDR3 DNA reads TGTGCCAGCAGCTCGTGGACTAGCGGGGACGACACAGATACGCAGTATTTT. Amino acid sequence: CASSSWTSGDDTDTQYF.

This clonotype has ten or more counts. This rearrangement joins TRBV27 to TRBJ2-3; the D call may be TRBD1 or TRBD2 (6 bases each). Germline V lookup: CDR1 MNHEY, CDR2 SMNVEV (reference sequence). Trimming left V 0 bases short and J 0 bases short, with 16 bases between. This CDR3 has 18 amino acids. In DNA, the CDR3 is TGTGCCAGCAGTTTATCCGGGGGCCATGGAACTAGCACAGATACGCAGTATTTT. Translated, it gives CASSLSGGHGTSTDTQYF.

This clonotype was recorded once. CDR3 bases: TGTGCCAGCAGTTTAAGAGCTTCACCCCTCCACTTT. Translation: CASSLRASPLHF. This rearrangement joins TRBV27 to TRBJ1-6; D remains unclear. Germline V gene lookup returns CDR1 MNHEY and CDR2 SMNVEV (reference sequence). The CDR3 contains 12 residues. The V gene lost 2 bases and the J gene lost 9 bases, with 5 bases spanning the gap.

The chain is built from TRBV6-8 and TRBJ1-1; no clear D. With 9 bases removed from V and 1 base from J, the gap between germline ends came to 6 bases. The germline V gene has CDR1 MNHGY and CDR2 SAAAGT. The CDR3 sequence is 11 residues long. CDR3 nucleotides: TGTGCCAGTATCGGGAACACTGAAGCTTTCTTT. This codes for CASIGNTEAFF.

The sample holds a few counts of this clonotype. CDR3 in DNA: TGCAGTGCTAGAGGACCTCGCGGGGGGCCCGGCAATGAGCAGTTCTTC. Protein sequence: CSARGPRGGPGNEQFF. J is TRBJ2-1 and V is TRBV20-1, with 8 bases aligning to TRBD2. This CDR3 comprises 16 residues. CDR1 and CDR2 from the germline V gene are DFQATT and SNEGSKA (reference sequence). The trim removed 1 base at V and 6 bases at J, leaving 11 bases unmatched.

In nucleotides, the CDR3 is TGTGCCAGCAGTGAGAGTTTCGCAACTAATGAAAAACTGTTTTTT. Amino acid sequence: CASSESFATNEKLFF. The rearrangement uses TRBV2 and TRBJ1-4; D is uncertain. Germline CDR1 SNHLY, CDR2 FYNNEI. The CDR3 totals 15 residues. The germline V and J ends were trimmed by 3 bases and 0 bases, with 8 bases remaining between them.

This clonotype occurred many times. The chain recombines TRBV7-6 with TRBJ1-6; perhaps TRBD1 as D (5 bases). Germline values: CDR1 SGHVS, CDR2 FNYEAQ. V shed 6 bases and J shed 3 bases, with 18 bases lying between them. This CDR3 comprises 17 residues. CDR3 DNA sequence: TGTGCCAGCAGTCCTTTTTCCGGGGCTCGCTATAATTCACCCCTCCACTTT. This encodes CASSPFSGARYNSPLHF.

In this sample, this clonotype turned up a few times. The genes are TRBV10-3 and TRBJ2-7; 8 bases fit TRBD1. The CDR3 is made up of 15 amino acids. J lost 0 bases, V lost 5 bases, and 6 bases had no gene match. Germline lookup yields CDR1 ENHRY and CDR2 SYGVKD. This CDR3 reads CAISPGQGLSYEQYF. The CDR3 DNA reads as TGTGCCATCAGTCCCGGACAGGGACTCTCCTACGAGCAGTACTTC.

This rearrangement joins TRBV7-9 to TRBJ2-1; possible D gene TRBD2, 7 bases. This CDR3 has 15 residues. Trimming took 0 bases from V and 7 from J, leaving 13 bases between them. Per the germline V gene, CDR1 is SEHNR and CDR2 is FQNEAQ (reference sequence). The CDR3 is CASSLAGGQSNEQFF. The CDR3 DNA reads as TGTGCCAGCAGCTTAGCGGGGGGGCAGTCGAATGAGCAGTTCTTC.

The chain couples TRBV24-1 to TRBJ2-1; TRBD2 might be the D (7 bases). V was clipped by 4 bases and J by 8 bases, with 20 bases between them. Looked up from germline, CDR1 is KGHDR and CDR2 is SFDVKD. The CDR3 consists of 16 residues. The CDR3 DNA reads TGTGCCACCAGTGAGCCCGCCGGGGGGCGTGTCGATGAGCAGTTCTTC. Translation gives CATSEPAGGRVDEQFF.

This sequence joins TRBV18 and TRBJ2-3; no reliable D call. Germline loops: CDR1 KGHSH, CDR2 LQKENI. The CDR3 has 12 amino acids. Trimming shortened V by 2 bases and J by 6 bases, and 6 bases separated the two germline ends. The CDR3 nucleotides are TGTGCCAGCTCACCAGTGCTGGATACGCAGTATTTT. The encoded protein is CASSPVLDTQYF.

This clonotype was recorded a few times. This chain joins TRBV7-6 and TRBJ1-5; 8 nucleotides agree with TRBD1. Per the germline V gene, CDR1 is SGHVS and CDR2 is FNYEAQ. The CDR3 contains 15 residues. V shed 5 bases, J shed 1 base, and the junction held 4 bases outside the gene matches. The CDR3 here is CASSTRTGSNQPQHF. The CDR3 bases are TGTGCCAGCAGCACCAGGACAGGGAGCAATCAGCCCCAGCATTTT.

This sequence joins TRBV25-1 and TRBJ2-1; TRBD1 might be the D (5 bases). Trimming took 4 bases from V and 0 from J, leaving 10 bases between them. This CDR3 is built from 15 residues. From germline, CDR1 is MGHDK and CDR2 SYGVNS. The CDR3 DNA is TGTGCCAGCAGTGGTCCAGGGTTCTCCTACAATGAGCAGTTCTTC. It yields the protein CASSGPGFSYNEQFF.

The CDR3 nucleotides are TGTGCCAGCAGCCTCCGGACGACAGGATCTTACGAGCAGTACTTC. This encodes CASSLRTTGSYEQYF. This rearrangement joins TRBV5-3 to TRBJ2-7; TRBD1 might be the D (6 bases). TRBV5-3 belongs to the ORF category, with a function that is uncertain. The CDR3 covers 15 residues. The ends were cut back, 8 bases at V and 4 bases at J, with 22 bases in the middle.

This clonotype was counted ten times or more. The J gene is TRBJ1-4, the V gene TRBV4-1, with 7 bases lining up with TRBD1. Germline-derived CDR1 and CDR2 are MGHRA and YSYEKL. This CDR3 is 15 amino acids long. V dropped 3 bases and J dropped 2; count of bases not matched to a gene: 3. In DNA form, the CDR3 reads TGCGCCAGCAGCCAGACAGGGTCGACTAATGAAAAACTGTTTTTT. It codes for CASSQTGSTNEKLFF.

This clonotype appeared many times. The rearrangement uses TRBV7-9 and TRBJ2-6; no firm D call. This CDR3 has 16 amino acids. V was shortened by 1 base and J by 1 base, with 8 bases between the two germline ends. In germline, CDR1 is SEHNR, CDR2 FQNEAQ (reference sequence). CDR3 loop: CASSLVSFSGANVLTF. Here the CDR3 DNA reads TGTGCCAGCAGCTTAGTCTCTTTTTCTGGGGCCAACGTCCTGACTTTC.